Listed below are T cell receptor beta chains from one sample, sequenced in a study of long-term antiretroviral therapy in people with HIV. The repertoire was sequenced with immunoSEQ multiplex PCR; TCRdb's copy has only in-frame clones and lacks some. The sample records 28,000 or so clones, approximately 88% being singletons. This material consisted of unsorted PBMCs, taken 0.5 years after starting antiretroviral therapy. All receptors derive from a young woman with HIV. The CDR3 runs from the conserved cysteine through the conserved F or W. The order of the fields is D gene, clone size, J gene, V gene, CDR3 protein, CDR3 DNA. A D gene is named only where the DNA matches it firmly. Clone size is shown for a subset of rows, as once, few, many or a class of expanded clone.

TRBD1 | . | TRBJ1-1 | TRBV7-9 | CASSFRSTGTGGRNTEAFF | TGTGCCAGCAGCTTCAGATCCACCGGGACAGGGGGCCGGAACACTGAAGCTTTCTTT
. | . | TRBJ2-7 | TRBV6-5 | CASSYSGASYEQYF | TGTGCCAGCAGTTACTCTGGGGCCTCCTACGAGCAGTACTTC
TRBD1 | once | TRBJ1-2 | TRBV18 | CASSPSRDRGSYGYTF | TGTGCCAGCTCACCGTCAAGGGACAGGGGGAGCTATGGCTACACCTTC
. | . | TRBJ2-7 | TRBV27 | CASSFGVGPFEQYF | TGTGCCAGCAGTTTCGGAGTGGGCCCGTTCGAGCAGTACTTC
. | . | TRBJ1-2 | TRBV11-2 | CASSLQGFVNGYTF | TGTGCCAGCAGCCTACAGGGTTTTGTGAATGGCTACACCTTC
. | . | TRBJ1-5 | TRBV6-1 | CASSENGVFPQPQHF | TGTGCCAGCAGTGAAAACGGGGTTTTCCCTCAGCCCCAGCATTTT
. | . | TRBJ2-1 | TRBV4-1 | CASSNPGQGKYEQFF | TGCGCCAGCAGCAACCCGGGACAAGGTAAATATGAGCAGTTCTTC
. | . | TRBJ1-1 | TRBV28 | CASSSYSTYTEAFF | TGTGCCAGCAGCTCATACAGTACATACACTGAAGCTTTCTTT
TRBD2 | . | TRBJ2-1 | TRBV11-3 | CASSFGGRGEQFF | TGTGCCAGCAGCTTTGGCGGGAGGGGTGAGCAGTTCTTC
TRBD2 | once | TRBJ2-2 | TRBV6-4 | CASSDSTSGSGELFF | TGTGCCAGCAGTGACTCGACTAGCGGGAGCGGGGAGCTGTTTTTT
. | . | TRBJ2-3 | TRBV7-2 | CASSLVDTDTQYF | TGTGCCAGCAGCTTAGTCGACACAGATACGCAGTATTTT
. | . | TRBJ1-6 | TRBV9 | CASSPYNDSPLHF | TGTGCCAGCAGCCCTTACAACGATTCACCCCTCCACTTT
TRBD1 | . | TRBJ2-4 | TRBV9 | CASSVDPGQGTKNIQYF | TGTGCCAGCAGCGTAGACCCGGGACAGGGGACCAAAAACATTCAGTACTTC
. | . | TRBJ2-7 | TRBV27 | CASSYGTGSSYEQYF | TGTGCCAGCAGTTATGGGACGGGGAGCTCCTACGAGCAGTACTTC
. | . | TRBJ1-1 | TRBV4-3 | CASSQDQEGGLDTEAFF | TGCGCCAGCAGCCAAGATCAGGAAGGGGGATTGGACACTGAAGCTTTCTTT
TRBD1 | . | TRBJ2-1 | TRBV7-6 | CASSTRGQGSNEQFF | TGTGCCAGCAGCACCAGGGGACAGGGAAGCAATGAGCAGTTCTTC
. | . | TRBJ1-5 | TRBV5-5 | CASSLRASPVRNQPQHF | TGTGCCAGCAGCCTCCGGGCCTCCCCGGTTCGCAATCAGCCCCAGCATTTT
TRBD2 | . | TRBJ2-2 | TRBV7-2 | CASSLVGTSGPRGTGELFF | TGTGCCAGCAGCTTAGTTGGGACTAGCGGGCCTCGAGGCACCGGGGAGCTGTTTTTT
TRBD1 | . | TRBJ2-7 | TRBV28 | CASSLDGTGKQYEQYF | TGTGCCAGCAGTCTAGACGGGACAGGTAAACAGTACGAGCAGTACTTC
TRBD1 | once | TRBJ1-6 | TRBV6-5 | CASSYTTGDNSPLHF | TGTGCCAGCAGTTACACGACAGGGGATAATTCACCCCTCCACTTT
. | . | TRBJ1-1 | TRBV10-3 | CAISDVRLGAFF | TGTGCCATCAGTGATGTCCGCCTGGGAGCTTTCTTT
. | . | TRBJ1-1 | TRBV4-1 | CASSQDVRENTEAFF | TGCGCCAGCAGCCAAGATGTCAGGGAGAACACTGAAGCTTTCTTT
TRBD1 | . | TRBJ2-3 | TRBV5-1 | CASSWTGNGDTQYF | TGCGCCAGCAGCTGGACAGGGAACGGAGATACGCAGTATTTT
. | once | TRBJ2-3 | TRBV27 | CASSLKLERWGDTQYF | TGTGCCAGCAGCCTAAAGCTGGAGAGGTGGGGGGATACGCAGTATTTT
. | . | TRBJ1-2 | TRBV18 | CASSLAGGVLTF | TGTGCCAGCTCCCTAGCGGGGGGTGTGCTCACCTTC
. | . | TRBJ2-1 | TRBV20-1 | CSDRQHNEQFF | TGCAGTGACCGTCAGCACAATGAGCAGTTCTTC
. | . | TRBJ2-7 | TRBV11-1 | CASSLSGSYEQYF | TGTGCCAGCAGCTTATCCGGCTCCTACGAGCAGTACTTC
. | . | TRBJ2-7 | TRBV27 | CASSLSRTGSYEQYF | TGTGCCAGCAGTTTATCGCGGACGGGCTCGTACGAGCAGTACTTC
. | . | TRBJ2-2 | TRBV19 | CASSIRHRANTGELFF | TGTGCCAGTAGTATACGGCACAGGGCGAACACCGGGGAGCTGTTTTTT
TRBD1 | . | TRBJ1-5 | TRBV5-1 | CATRPPGGVSVMLQPQHF | TGCGCCACCCGGCCGCCAGGGGGGGTATCAGTTATGCTTCAGCCCCAGCATTTT
. | . | TRBJ2-3 | TRBV9 | CASSSTSGTRATDTQYF | TGTGCCAGCAGCTCCACCTCAGGGACGAGGGCCACAGATACGCAGTATTTT
. | few | TRBJ2-5 | TRBV4-3 | CASSQEVGAPYQETQYF | TGCGCCAGCAGCCAAGAGGTAGGGGCACCTTACCAAGAGACCCAGTACTTC
. | . | TRBJ2-7 | TRBV28 | CASSLGTNTYEQYF | TGTGCCAGCAGCCTTGGGACAAACACCTACGAGCAGTACTTC
. | . | TRBJ2-1 | TRBV7-9 | CASSLLGRSYNEQFF | TGTGCCAGCAGCCTGTTGGGCAGATCTTACAATGAGCAGTTCTTC
TRBD1 | . | TRBJ1-1 | TRBV25-1 | CASSPYHEGARQAFF | TGTGCCAGCAGTCCATACCACGAGGGGGCTCGGCAAGCTTTCTTT
TRBD2 | . | TRBJ2-5 | TRBV19 | CASSIGGVGETQYF | TGTGCCAGTAGTATCGGGGGGGTTGGGGAGACCCAGTACTTC
. | . | TRBJ1-1 | TRBV28 | CASSLGTGNTEAFF | TGTGCCAGCAGTTTAGGGACGGGGAACACTGAAGCTTTCTTT
. | . | TRBJ1-5 | TRBV19 | CASAMPGLSQPQHF | TGTGCCAGCGCCATGCCGGGATTGAGTCAGCCCCAGCATTTT
. | . | TRBJ2-7 | TRBV7-2 | CASSLSGTRSYEQYF | TGTGCCAGCAGCCTCTCCGGGACACGCTCCTACGAGCAGTACTTC
. | . | TRBJ2-1 | TRBV9 | CASSVGGAGYNEQFF | TGTGCCAGCAGCGTAGGAGGGGCTGGCTACAATGAGCAGTTCTTC
TRBD2 | . | TRBJ2-7 | TRBV7-6 | CASSRGLAGAGEQYF | TGTGCCAGCAGCCGAGGACTAGCGGGAGCCGGCGAGCAGTACTTC
. | . | TRBJ1-4 | TRBV7-6 | CASSFGTSRPNEKLFF | TGTGCCAGCAGCTTCGGGACATCCCGTCCTAATGAAAAACTGTTTTTT
TRBD1 | . | TRBJ1-5 | TRBV9 | CASSVDGTGDQPQHF | TGTGCCAGCAGCGTAGACGGGACAGGGGATCAGCCCCAGCATTTT
TRBD2 | . | TRBJ2-7 | TRBV6-1 | CASNVAGGPYEQYF | TGTGCCAGCAATGTAGCGGGAGGGCCCTACGAGCAGTACTTC
TRBD2 | . | TRBJ2-3 | TRBV6-1 | CASSERETDTQYF | TGTGCCAGCAGTGAGCGGGAGACAGATACGCAGTATTTT
TRBD2 | . | TRBJ2-7 | TRBV5-1 | CASSYGGFSGTSVYEQYF | TGCGCCAGCAGCTACGGCGGTTTTTCCGGGACTAGCGTTTACGAGCAGTACTTC
. | . | TRBJ2-1 | TRBV25-1 | CASRRGRDEQFF | TGTGCCAGCAGAAGAGGGCGCGATGAGCAGTTCTTC
TRBD1 | few | TRBJ2-1 | TRBV15 | CATSRAMPGQGNAEQFF | TGTGCCACCAGCAGAGCAATGCCGGGACAGGGCAACGCCGAGCAGTTCTTC
. | . | TRBJ1-2 | TRBV7-9 | CASSFRSHRGYTF | TGTGCCAGCAGCTTCAGGAGTCATAGAGGCTACACCTTC
TRBD2 | . | TRBJ2-7 | TRBV19 | CASSILTSGRVREQYF | TGTGCCAGTAGTATCCTGACTAGCGGGAGGGTCCGCGAGCAGTACTTC
. | . | TRBJ1-2 | TRBV6-5 | CASSKGHKCTF | TGTGCCAGCAGTAAAGGACATAAGTGCACCTTC
TRBD1 | . | TRBJ1-1 | TRBV10-3 | CATDRAGGTEAFF | TGTGCCACTGACAGGGCTGGGGGCACTGAAGCTTTCTTT
. | . | TRBJ2-2 | TRBV9 | CASSVVDSTGELFF | TGTGCCAGCAGCGTAGTGGACAGCACCGGGGAGCTGTTTTTT
. | . | TRBJ2-7 | TRBV21-1 | CASSKIPGEQYF | TGTGCCAGCAGCAAGATCCCTGGGGAGCAGTACTTC
. | . | TRBJ1-1 | TRBV6-1 | CASSEWGIPPEAFF | TGTGCCAGCAGTGAATGGGGGATCCCTCCTGAAGCTTTCTTT
TRBD2 | once | TRBJ2-7 | TRBV7-2 | CASSGLAGVEQYF | TGTGCCAGCAGCGGACTAGCGGGAGTCGAGCAGTACTTC
TRBD1 | . | TRBJ2-6 | TRBV5-1 | CASSLAPQGGGNVLTF | TGCGCCAGCAGCTTGGCGCCACAGGGGGGAGGCAACGTCCTGACTTTC